A single sample is the source of the 26 T cell receptor beta chains below, sequenced in a study of OX40 agonist ivuxolimab in advanced cancers. Receptors were amplified or captured by the immunoSEQ multiplex PCR assay. Drawn from immuneACCESS, this table holds only the in-frame rearrangements with V and J called that TCRdb kept. Clones are partly lost; checked studies trace under half to an unresolved V gene and leave the rest unexplained. Within this sample are under 110,000 clones, with just over 90% of them counted one time only. The ten largest clones capture approximately 0.48% of the sample. The sequences come from CD4+ or CD8+ T cells sorted from blood, collected in a trial of the OX40 agonist ivuxolimab. These receptors were obtained from an adult with an advanced solid tumor such as melanoma, head and neck, liver or kidney cancer.

In this sample, this clone turned up a few times. J is TRBJ1-5 and V is TRBV19; D is ambiguous. In germline, CDR1 is LNHDA, CDR2 SQIVND (reference sequence). This CDR3 spans 14 amino acids. V was trimmed by 1 base and J by 9 bases, leaving 13 bases between them. CDR3 nucleotides: TGTGCCAGTAGTATAGCGCCGGGTACGTGGCCCCAGCATTTT. Its translation: CASSIAPGTWPQHF.

The V gene is TRBV7-2, the J gene TRBJ1-5; D ambiguous. CDR1 is SGHTA and CDR2 is FQGNSA in the germline V gene. This CDR3 contains 16 residues. Trimming stripped 1 base from V and 1 base from J, with 11 bases between. The CDR3 DNA follows: TGTGCCAGCAGCTTAGTAGCGGGTTCGAGCAATCAGCCCCAGCATTTT. It translates to CASSLVAGSSNQPQHF.

Of note for this clone: The junction departs from the called germline gene at one end, perhaps through a read error. Within the sample, other DNA sequences also encode this same CDR3. This chain connects TRBV5-1 to TRBJ1-6; 7 bases line up with TRBD1. CDR3 length equals 15 residues. Looked up from germline, CDR1 is SGHRS and CDR2 is YFSETQ. The CDR3 reads CASSLPQGDNSPLHF. CDR3 DNA: TGCGCCAGTAGCTTGCCCCAGGGGGATAATTCACCCCTCCACTTT.

The rearrangement links TRBV5-1 to TRBJ2-5, with 8 bases that match TRBD2. V gave up 4 bases and J gave up 5 bases; unmatched junction bases: 10. The CDR3 is made up of 15 amino acids. Germline V lookup: CDR1 SGHRS, CDR2 YFSETQ. The CDR3 nucleotides are TGCGCCAGCAGCACCCGGGGGGGCTCAGAGGAGACCCAGTACTTC. It yields the protein CASSTRGGSEETQYF.

The chain employs TRBV5-5 and TRBJ1-1; 9 bases align to TRBD1. The V gene's germline CDR1 is SGHKS and CDR2 YYEKEE (reference sequence). Trimming at V came to 3 bases and at J to 6 bases, leaving 15 bases not matched to a gene. There are 17 residues in the CDR3. CDR3 residues: CASSWGTGNLLGAEAFF. DNA for the CDR3: TGTGCCAGCAGCTGGGGGACAGGGAACCTCCTAGGGGCTGAAGCTTTCTTT.

The chain couples TRBV7-2 to TRBJ1-4, with a possible D match to TRBD1 (5 bases). CDR3 length: 15 residues. The V end lost 4 bases, the J end lost 4 bases, and 13 bases lay between the germline ends. Germline CDR1 SGHTA, CDR2 FQGNSA. The DNA for the CDR3 is TGTGCCAGCAGCTACAACTCCGGGGGTAATGAAAAACTGTTTTTT. Amino acids: CASSYNSGGNEKLFF.

The table lists this clone with a few counts. The V and J genes are TRBV7-9 and TRBJ1-5; TRBD1 aligns across 7 bases. CDR1 SEHNR and CDR2 FQNEAQ come from the germline V gene (reference sequence). The CDR3 is made up of 16 amino acids. Trimming at V came to 1 base and at J to 0 bases, leaving 3 bases not matched to a gene. CDR3 residues: CASSLVTGVSNQPQHF. The CDR3 DNA follows: TGTGCCAGCAGCTTAGTAACAGGGGTTAGCAATCAGCCCCAGCATTTT.

The V and J genes are TRBV7-2 and TRBJ2-1, with a weak D call TRBD2 (5 bases). The V end lost 0 bases, the J end lost 4 bases, and 7 bases lay between the germline ends. Germline V gives CDR1 SGHTA, CDR2 FQGNSA. CDR3 size: 14 residues. CDR3 loop: CASSLAEEYNEQFF. CDR3 in DNA: TGTGCCAGCAGCTTAGCGGAGGAATACAATGAGCAGTTCTTC.

V gene TRBV7-2 combines with J gene TRBJ2-2; tentative D call: TRBD1 (5 bases). Trimming took off 5 bases at V and 8 bases at J, with 9 bases between the two ends. Germline-derived CDR1 and CDR2 are SGHTA and FQGNSA. The CDR3 extends over 12 amino acids. In DNA form, the CDR3 reads TGTGCCAGCAGCAGCAGGGTTGGGGAGCTGTTTTTT. Encoded protein: CASSSRVGELFF.

This chain links TRBV7-4 with TRBJ2-3; 7 bases align to TRBD2. The V and J ends lost 4 bases and 0 bases, in that order; junction bases with no gene match: 13. The germline V gene encodes CDR1 SGHVT and CDR2 SQSDAQ. The CDR3 loop spans 18 amino acids. The CDR3 sequence: CASSSRDYFPASTDTQYF. The CDR3 DNA is TGTGCCAGCAGCTCCCGGGACTACTTCCCCGCTAGCACAGATACGCAGTATTTT. Using reference TRBV7-4 and TRBJ2-3 for the parts outside the CDR3, the full variable domain is GAGVSQSPRYKVAKRGRDVALRCDSISGHVTLYWYRQTLGQGSEVLTYSQSDAQRDKSGRPSGRFSAERPERSVSTLKIQRTEQGDSAVYLCASSSRDYFPASTDTQYFGPGTRLTVL.

The chain joins TRBV10-3 to TRBJ1-5; D not certain. The CDR3 is made up of 14 amino acids. Trimming cost V 0 bases and J 4 bases, with 7 bases left between them. The germline V gene has CDR1 ENHRY and CDR2 SYGVKD. For the CDR3, the DNA is TGTGCCATCAGTGAGTCGGCAGCAAATCAGCCCCAGCATTTT. Protein: CAISESAANQPQHF.

The rearrangement joins TRBV6-5 to TRBJ1-2; 8 bases line up with TRBD1. The CDR3 length is 14 residues. The germline gives CDR1 MNHEY, CDR2 SVGAGI. V trimming: 2 bases; J trimming: 6 bases; junction bases outside the gene matches: 5. The CDR3: CASSYTRTGNGYTF. The CDR3 DNA reads TGTGCCAGCAGTTACACCCGGACAGGGAATGGCTACACCTTC.

This chain connects TRBV20-1 to TRBJ2-3; D not resolved. Looked up from germline, CDR1 is DFQATT and CDR2 is SNEGSKA (reference sequence). Trimming cost V 6 bases and J 6 bases, with 10 bases left between them. The length of the CDR3 is 11 residues. The CDR3 protein is CSAHPGDTQYF. CDR3 coding DNA: TGCAGTGCCCATCCCGGGGATACGCAGTATTTT.

V usage is TRBV7-9 and J usage is TRBJ2-7, with 10 nucleotides matching TRBD1. This CDR3 is 15 amino acids long. CDR1 and CDR2 (germline): SEHNR, FQNEAQ (reference sequence). With V trimmed by 5 bases and J by 5 bases, 9 bases remained unmatched. CDR3 DNA sequence: TGTGCCAGCAGCCAAGGACAGGGGGAAACTGACGAGCAGTACTTC. Amino acid sequence: CASSQGQGETDEQYF.

The chain carries TRBV30 and TRBJ1-1; the D is unclear. V was shortened by 7 bases and J by 5 bases, with 20 bases between the two germline ends. The germline gives CDR1 GTSNPN, CDR2 SVGIG (reference sequence). There are 14 residues in the CDR3. For the CDR3, the DNA is TGTGCCTATGGAACCTTGGGGTCTTCAACTGAAGCTTTCTTT. This gives the protein CAYGTLGSSTEAFF.

The chain is built from TRBV9 and TRBJ2-2; D unresolved. CDR3 length: 13 residues. Trimming cost V 0 bases and J 7 bases, with 7 bases left between them. Per germline, CDR1 SGDLS and CDR2 YYNGEE. The CDR3 DNA follows: TGTGCCAGCAGCGTAGATATAATCGGGGAGCTGTTTTTT. Amino acid sequence: CASSVDIIGELFF.

This chain connects TRBV29-1 to TRBJ1-2, with unresolved D. Germline CDR1 and CDR2: SQVTM and ANQGSEA. The CDR3 consists of 11 residues. Trimming removed 4 bases from V and 7 bases from J, with 10 bases in between. The CDR3 sequence is CSVGGGFGYTF. The DNA for the CDR3 is TGCAGCGTTGGCGGAGGTTTTGGCTACACCTTC.

CDR3 in amino acids: CAISESGPGGRRYEQYF. As DNA, the CDR3 is TGTGCCATCAGTGAGTCGGGGCCAGGGGGTCGGAGGTACGAGCAGTACTTC. V is TRBV10-3 and J is TRBJ2-7, with 7 bases aligning to TRBD1. V gave up 0 bases and J gave up 4 bases; unmatched junction bases: 12. The CDR3 totals 17 residues. CDR1 is ENHRY, CDR2 SYGVKD, per germline.

V and J are TRBV2 and TRBJ2-3, with D possibly being TRBD2 (7 bases). This CDR3 region has 14 residues. Between the trimmed V and J ends, which lost 6 bases and 2 bases, there was a span of 12 bases. Germline V gene lookup returns CDR1 SNHLY and CDR2 FYNNEI. The CDR3 nucleotides are TGTGCCAGCAGGGGAGGGGGGGCCACAGATACGCAGTATTTT. Amino acids: CASRGGGATDTQYF.

The genes are TRBV7-9 and TRBJ2-1; D may be TRBD1 (5 bases). V was clipped by 1 base and J by 9 bases, with 19 bases between them. Germline-derived CDR1 and CDR2 are SEHNR and FQNEAQ (reference sequence). This CDR3 is built from 16 residues. In nucleotides, the CDR3 is TGTGCCAGCAGCTTAGGCGCAGGGTCCCCCCTGGGTGAGCAGTTCTTC. Its translation is CASSLGAGSPLGEQFF.

The CDR3 reads CASSPRGGITDTQYF. DNA of the CDR3: TGCGCCAGCAGCCCAAGAGGAGGGATTACAGATACGCAGTATTTT. The V call is TRBV4-3, the J call TRBJ2-3; TRBD2 might be the D (6 bases). Germline V gene lookup returns CDR1 LGHNA and CDR2 YSLEER. This CDR3 is 15 amino acids long. The V gene lost 4 bases and the J gene lost 3 bases, with 14 bases spanning the gap.

J is TRBJ2-5 and V is TRBV11-2; a possible D gene is TRBD2 (7 bases). CDR1 and CDR2 from the germline V gene are SGHAT and FQNNGV. V was pared by 6 bases and J by 5 bases, with 16 bases between. This CDR3 is built from 14 residues. CDR3 bases: TGTGCCAGCAGTCCCGGGAGGCAGGGGGAGACCCAGTACTTC. It yields the protein CASSPGRQGETQYF.

Note on this clone: One junction end does not reproduce the germline sequence, and a read error may be involved. The chain has TRBV5-1 and TRBJ2-2; unclear D gene. Germline V gene sequence: CDR1 SGHRS, CDR2 YFSETQ. The CDR3 extends over 15 amino acids. The CDR3 DNA is TGCGCCGGCAGCCCCGGTACAGTCAACACCGGGGAGCTGTTTTTT. Translating it yields CAGSPGTVNTGELFF. Filled out from reference TRBV5-1 and TRBJ2-2, the complete variable domain reads KAGVTQTPRYLIKTRGQQVTLSCSPISGHRSVSWYQQTPGQGLQFLFEYFSETQRNKGNFPGRFSGRQFSNSRSEMNVSTLELGDSALYLCAGSPGTVNTGELFFGEGSRLTVL.

V usage is TRBV7-2 and J usage is TRBJ2-7; D unclear. The CDR3 length is 14 residues. Trimming removed 4 bases from V and 6 bases from J, with 16 bases in between. Germline CDR1 and CDR2: SGHTA and FQGNSA. The CDR3 nucleotides are TGTGCCAGCAGCTCACAGCGACAATCTGTCGAGCAGTACTTC. This translates into CASSSQRQSVEQYF.

The gene calls are TRBV30 and TRBJ1-3; D unresolved. CDR3 length equals 14 residues. Germline lookup yields CDR1 GTSNPN and CDR2 SVGIG (reference sequence). V was pared by 0 bases and J by 0 bases, with 6 bases between. CDR3 in amino acids: CAWSVKGSGNTIYF. CDR3 bases: TGTGCCTGGAGTGTAAAGGGCTCTGGAAACACCATATATTTT.

V gene TRBV7-3 combines with J gene TRBJ2-4; D assignment may be TRBD1 or TRBD2 (6 bases each). Germline-derived CDR1 and CDR2 are SGHTA and FQGTGA. V dropped 3 bases and J dropped 3 bases, with 12 bases sitting between them. The CDR3 extends over 15 amino acids. The CDR3: CASSLFGGSKNIQYF. DNA for the CDR3: TGTGCCAGCAGCTTGTTCGGGGGCAGCAAAAACATTCAGTACTTC.